The 4 T cell receptor beta chains reported below all come from one sample, sequenced in a study of tumor-infiltrating lymphocytes in primary liver carcinoma. The input was about 500 ng total RNA; TCR beta cDNA was made from it with a constant-region primer. Libraries covering TCR beta were generated through three nested multiplex PCR rounds (using a slightly modified ARM-PCR). The study ran its first two PCR rounds for around 10 cycles each, using TRBV1-TRBV30 forward primers and a C-beta reverse primer. TCRdb ran MiXCR on the multiplex PCR reads and lists one entry per CDR3 protein. The top ten clones hold about 9.4% of a sample with about 300,000 distinct CDR3 sequences, approximately 65% of them seen once. Both blood RNA, taken from unsorted whole blood, and germline DNA were extracted. Source material: peripheral blood. The receptors were sampled from a middle-aged man with primary liver carcinoma and hepatitis B virus infection.

This clonotype was detected once. A read error may explain this, as a much larger clone is one base away. This chain connects TRBV6-5 to TRBJ1-4, with D perhaps TRBD1 (5 bases). The length of the CDR3 is 15 residues. Germline assignment: CDR1 MNHEY and CDR2 SVGAGI. The V gene lost 7 bases and the J gene lost 8 bases, with 20 bases spanning the gap. The CDR3 reads CASISSGRVEEKLFF. CDR3 DNA sequence: TGTGCCAGCATATCTTCCGGCAGGGTAGAGGAAAAACTGTTTTTT.

Regarding this clonotype: Relative to the germline gene, one junction end is altered; a read error may explain this. V gene TRBV5-4 combines with J gene TRBJ2-2; D could derive from TRBD1 or TRBD2 (5 bases each). Germline CDR1 and CDR2: SGHNT and YYREEE (reference sequence). The CDR3 is 14 amino acids. CDR3 DNA: TGCGCCAGCAGCCCCCCGGGAAACACCAGGGAACTGTTTTTT. It codes for CASSPPGNTRELFF.

This clonotype came up once. The chain has TRBV5-1 and TRBJ2-2; 7 positions agree with TRBD2. J gave up 1 base and V 4 bases, and 10 bases lay outside the gene matches. This CDR3 spans 17 amino acids. CDR1 and CDR2 from the germline V gene are SGHRS and YFSETQ. The CDR3 bases are TGCGCCAGCAGCCGACTAGCAGGCGCGCAGAACACCGGGGAGCTGTTTTTT. Translating it yields CASSRLAGAQNTGELFF.

The V gene is TRBV5-8, the J gene TRBJ2-3, with D possibly TRBD1 on 6 matching bases. Between the trimmed V and J ends, which lost 5 bases and 1 base, there was a span of 17 bases. Germline CDR1 reads SGHTS; CDR2 reads YDEGEE. This CDR3 spans 16 amino acids. The CDR3 sequence is CASRRHRTDGTDTQYF. Here the CDR3 DNA reads TGTGCCAGCAGACGTCATCGGACAGATGGCACAGATACGCAGTATTTT.